This T cell receptor (beta chain) was observed in a study of blood T cell repertoires in COVID-19. Study as a whole: Samples taken during acute and convalescent COVID-19 were collected in the United States, Italy and Spain. T cells, B-cell-depleted T cells, or PBMCs provided the cDNA or gDNA that served as material.

Germline V gene sequence: CDR1 MNHEY, CDR2 SVGAGI. Trimming left V 11 bases short and J 0 bases short, with 14 bases between. CDR3 length: 13 amino acids. As processed by the authors: Reference gene primer amplification gave estimated nucleated cell counts. Profiled with immunoSEQ multiplex PCR; TCRdb holds only in-frame clones, not every one. The V and J calls and clone size were taken over from that table, and D and trimming were inferred from the DNA. The data hold 370,000 or so clones, with more than 65% observed a single time. The gene calls are TRBV6-5 and TRBJ2-7; weak D call: TRBD1 (6 bases). The clonotype comes from a human donor with acute or convalescent COVID-19. The donor label of this sample is uncertain. The sequenced sample consisted of peripheral blood. This CDR3 reads CAFQDSYSYEQYF. The CDR3 DNA follows: TGTGCCTTCCAGGACAGTTACTCCTACGAGCAGTACTTC.